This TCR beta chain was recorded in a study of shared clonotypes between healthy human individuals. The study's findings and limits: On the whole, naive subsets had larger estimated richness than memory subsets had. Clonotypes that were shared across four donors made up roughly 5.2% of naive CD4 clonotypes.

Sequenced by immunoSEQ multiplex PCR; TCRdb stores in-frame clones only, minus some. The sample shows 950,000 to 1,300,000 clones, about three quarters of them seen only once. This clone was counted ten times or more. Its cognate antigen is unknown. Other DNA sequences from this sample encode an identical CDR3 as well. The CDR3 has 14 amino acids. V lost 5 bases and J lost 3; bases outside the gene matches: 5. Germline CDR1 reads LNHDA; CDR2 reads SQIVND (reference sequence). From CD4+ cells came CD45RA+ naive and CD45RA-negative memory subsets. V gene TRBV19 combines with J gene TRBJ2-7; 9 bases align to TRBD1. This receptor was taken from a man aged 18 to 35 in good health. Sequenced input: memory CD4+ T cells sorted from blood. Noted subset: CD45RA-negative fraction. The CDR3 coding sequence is TGTGCCAGTAGTTCACAGGGGGCGGGCTACGAGCAGTACTTC. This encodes CASSSQGAGYEQYF.